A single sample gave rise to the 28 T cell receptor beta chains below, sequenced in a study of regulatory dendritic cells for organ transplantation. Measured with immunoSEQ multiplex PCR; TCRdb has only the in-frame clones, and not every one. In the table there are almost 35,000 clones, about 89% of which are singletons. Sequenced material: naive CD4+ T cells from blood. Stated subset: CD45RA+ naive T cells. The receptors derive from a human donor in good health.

In nucleotides, the CDR3 is TGTGCCAGCAGCTTGGGTACGGGTCTGGGGCCAGATACGCAGTATTTT. Protein sequence: CASSLGTGLGPDTQYF. The J gene is TRBJ2-3, the V gene TRBV13; the D gene is possibly TRBD1 (5 bases). The CDR3 spans 16 residues. Germline assignment: CDR1 PRHDT and CDR2 FYEKMQ (reference sequence). Trimming pared 3 bases from V and 4 bases from J, leaving 17 bases between.

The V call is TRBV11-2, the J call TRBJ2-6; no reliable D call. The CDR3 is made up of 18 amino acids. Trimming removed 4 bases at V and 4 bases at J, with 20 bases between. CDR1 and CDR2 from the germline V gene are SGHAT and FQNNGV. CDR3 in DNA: TGTGCCAGCAGCTCTTACCCAAAAACTGCCGCGGGGGCCAACGTCCTGACTTTC. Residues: CASSSYPKTAAGANVLTF.

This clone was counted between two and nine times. CDR3 region: CASSLTRQGAPLHF. Written as DNA, the CDR3 is TGTGCCAGCAGCTTAACCCGGCAGGGTGCACCCCTCCACTTT. The chain has TRBV7-6 and TRBJ1-6; possibly TRBD1 for D (5 bases). Trimming left V 2 bases short and J 11 bases short, with 13 bases between. CDR1 and CDR2 (germline): SGHVS, FNYEAQ. The CDR3 sequence is 14 residues long.

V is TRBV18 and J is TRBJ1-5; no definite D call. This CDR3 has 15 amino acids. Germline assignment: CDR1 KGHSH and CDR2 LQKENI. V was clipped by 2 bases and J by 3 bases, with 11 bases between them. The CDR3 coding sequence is TGTGCCAGCTCACCAAGACGGGGTCCCAATCAGCCCCAGCATTTT. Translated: CASSPRRGPNQPQHF.

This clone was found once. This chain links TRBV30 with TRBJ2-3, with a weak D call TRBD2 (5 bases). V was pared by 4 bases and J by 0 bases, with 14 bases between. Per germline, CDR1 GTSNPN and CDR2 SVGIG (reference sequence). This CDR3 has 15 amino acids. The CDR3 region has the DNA TGTGCCTGGAATAACCCTAGCCTAAGCACAGATACGCAGTATTTT. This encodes CAWNNPSLSTDTQYF.

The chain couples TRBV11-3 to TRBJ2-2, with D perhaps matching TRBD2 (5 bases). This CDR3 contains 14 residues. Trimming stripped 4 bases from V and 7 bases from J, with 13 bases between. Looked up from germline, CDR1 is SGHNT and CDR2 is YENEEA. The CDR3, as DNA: TGTGCCAGCAGCTCTGCGCGGGCCGGCGGGGAGCTGTTTTTT. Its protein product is CASSSARAGGELFF.

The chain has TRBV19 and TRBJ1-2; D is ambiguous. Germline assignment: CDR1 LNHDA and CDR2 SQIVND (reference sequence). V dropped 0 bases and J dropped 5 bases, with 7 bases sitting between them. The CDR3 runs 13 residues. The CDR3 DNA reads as TGTGCCAGTAGTATAGATCCGGAATATGGCTACACCTTC. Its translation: CASSIDPEYGYTF.

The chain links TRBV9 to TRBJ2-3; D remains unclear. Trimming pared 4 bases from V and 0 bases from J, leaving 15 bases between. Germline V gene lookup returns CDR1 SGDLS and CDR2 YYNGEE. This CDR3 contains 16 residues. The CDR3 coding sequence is TGTGCCAGCAGCTCAGGACGGTCTCCGAGCACAGATACGCAGTATTTT. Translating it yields CASSSGRSPSTDTQYF.

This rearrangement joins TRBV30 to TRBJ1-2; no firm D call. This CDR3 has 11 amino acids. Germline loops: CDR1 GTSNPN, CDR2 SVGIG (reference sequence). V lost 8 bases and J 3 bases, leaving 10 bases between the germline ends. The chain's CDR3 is CAGRIYYGYTF. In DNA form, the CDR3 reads TGTGCCGGACGGATCTACTATGGCTACACCTTC.

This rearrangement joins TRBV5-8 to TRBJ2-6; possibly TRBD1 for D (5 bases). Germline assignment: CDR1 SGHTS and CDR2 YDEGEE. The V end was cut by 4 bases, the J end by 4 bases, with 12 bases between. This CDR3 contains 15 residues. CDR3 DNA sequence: TGTGCCAGCAGCACGCCAGGGTCCGGGGCCAACGTCCTGACTTTC. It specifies CASSTPGSGANVLTF.

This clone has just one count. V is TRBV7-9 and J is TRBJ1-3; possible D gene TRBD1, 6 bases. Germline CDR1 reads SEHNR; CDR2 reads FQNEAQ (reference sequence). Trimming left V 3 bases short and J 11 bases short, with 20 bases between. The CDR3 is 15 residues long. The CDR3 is CASSFKGQTGFSIYF. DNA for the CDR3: TGTGCCAGCAGCTTTAAGGGTCAAACAGGGTTCTCCATATATTTT.

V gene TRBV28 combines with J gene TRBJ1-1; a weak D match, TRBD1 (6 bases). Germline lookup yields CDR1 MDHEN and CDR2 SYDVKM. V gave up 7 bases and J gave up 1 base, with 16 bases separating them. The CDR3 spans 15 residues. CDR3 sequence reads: CASTGGGAGNTEAFF. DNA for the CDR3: TGTGCCAGCACCGGCGGGGGCGCGGGGAACACTGAAGCTTTCTTT.

CDR3 in amino acids: CASSIGVAAPLETQYF. The CDR3, as DNA: TGTGCCAGTAGTATCGGGGTAGCGGCACCTCTAGAGACCCAGTACTTC. The chain carries TRBV19 and TRBJ2-5; D perhaps matches TRBD2 (6 bases). The germline V and J ends were trimmed by 3 bases and 4 bases, with 18 bases remaining between them. Germline V lookup: CDR1 LNHDA, CDR2 SQIVND (reference sequence). The length of the CDR3 is 16 residues.

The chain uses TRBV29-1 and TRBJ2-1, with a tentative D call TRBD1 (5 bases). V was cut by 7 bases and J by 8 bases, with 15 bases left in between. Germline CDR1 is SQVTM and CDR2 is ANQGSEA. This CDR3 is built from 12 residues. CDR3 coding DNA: TGCAGCGGCGGCGATCAGGGCTATGAGCAGTTCTTC. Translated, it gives CSGGDQGYEQFF.

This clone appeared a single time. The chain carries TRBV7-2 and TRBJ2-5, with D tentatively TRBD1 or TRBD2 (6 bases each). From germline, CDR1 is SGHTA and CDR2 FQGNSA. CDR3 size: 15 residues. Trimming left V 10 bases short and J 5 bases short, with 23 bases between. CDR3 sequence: CATYPRGLASETQYF. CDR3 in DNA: TGTGCCACCTATCCCCGGGGGCTAGCATCGGAGACCCAGTACTTC.

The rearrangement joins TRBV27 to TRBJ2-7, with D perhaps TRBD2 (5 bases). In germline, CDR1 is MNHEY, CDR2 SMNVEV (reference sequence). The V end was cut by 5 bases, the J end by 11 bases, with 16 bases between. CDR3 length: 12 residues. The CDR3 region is CASSAIQGSKYF. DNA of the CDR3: TGTGCCAGCAGTGCCATCCAAGGGAGTAAGTACTTC.

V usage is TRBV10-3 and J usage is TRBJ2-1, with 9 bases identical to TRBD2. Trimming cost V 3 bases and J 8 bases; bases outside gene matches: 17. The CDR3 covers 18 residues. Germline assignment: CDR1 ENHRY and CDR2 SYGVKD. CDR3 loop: CAISDPLAGPDWHDEQFF. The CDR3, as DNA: TGTGCCATCAGTGATCCCCTAGCGGGACCCGACTGGCACGATGAGCAGTTCTTC.

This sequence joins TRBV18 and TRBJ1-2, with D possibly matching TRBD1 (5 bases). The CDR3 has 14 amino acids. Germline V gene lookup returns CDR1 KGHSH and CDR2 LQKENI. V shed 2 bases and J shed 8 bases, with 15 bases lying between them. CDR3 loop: CASSPDVVGAGYTF. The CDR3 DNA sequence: TGTGCCAGCTCACCAGATGTCGTCGGGGCGGGCTACACCTTC.

As DNA, the CDR3 is TGTGCCAGCTCACCCCCTTGGGGACAGGGGGACGAGCAGTACTTC. Translated: CASSPPWGQGDEQYF. The chain recombines TRBV18 with TRBJ2-7; 11 bases fit TRBD1. J gave up 5 bases and V 3 bases, and 6 bases lay outside the gene matches. The length of the CDR3 is 15 residues. Germline CDR1 is KGHSH and CDR2 is LQKENI.

CDR3 residues: CASSLSPLAGLEEQYF. Here the CDR3 DNA reads TGCGCCAGCAGCCTCAGCCCACTAGCGGGGCTTGAAGAGCAGTACTTC. The genes are TRBV4-3 and TRBJ2-7; 10 bases fit TRBD2. With 4 bases clipped from V and 7 bases from J, the junction kept 13 bases outside the gene matches. The CDR3 extends over 16 amino acids. From germline, CDR1 is LGHNA and CDR2 YSLEER.

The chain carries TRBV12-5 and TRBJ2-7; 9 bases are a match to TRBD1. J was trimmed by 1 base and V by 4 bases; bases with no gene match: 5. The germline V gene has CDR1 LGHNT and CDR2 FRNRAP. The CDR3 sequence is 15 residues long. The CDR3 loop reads CASGSRDRASYEQYF. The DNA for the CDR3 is TGTGCTAGTGGTTCCCGGGACAGGGCTTCCTACGAGCAGTACTTC.

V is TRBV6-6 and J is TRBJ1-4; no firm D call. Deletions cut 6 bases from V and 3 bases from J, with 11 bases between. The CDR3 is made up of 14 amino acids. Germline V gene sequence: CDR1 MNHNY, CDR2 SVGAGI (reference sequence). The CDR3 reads CASRHRAPNEKLFF. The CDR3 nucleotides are TGTGCCAGCAGACACCGGGCCCCTAATGAAAAACTGTTTTTT.

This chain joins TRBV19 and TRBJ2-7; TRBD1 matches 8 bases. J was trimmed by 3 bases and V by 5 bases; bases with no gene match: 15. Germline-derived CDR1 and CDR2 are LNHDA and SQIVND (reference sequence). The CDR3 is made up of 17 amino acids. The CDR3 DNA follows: TGTGCCAGTAGTTCGACCTCCGGGACAGGCCCCTACTACGAGCAGTACTTC. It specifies CASSSTSGTGPYYEQYF.

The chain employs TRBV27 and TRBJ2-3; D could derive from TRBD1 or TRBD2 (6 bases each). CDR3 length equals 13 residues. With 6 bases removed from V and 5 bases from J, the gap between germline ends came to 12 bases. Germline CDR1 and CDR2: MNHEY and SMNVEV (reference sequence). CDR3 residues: CASRFGGQDTQYF. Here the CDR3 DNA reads TGTGCCAGCAGGTTCGGGGGACAAGATACGCAGTATTTT.

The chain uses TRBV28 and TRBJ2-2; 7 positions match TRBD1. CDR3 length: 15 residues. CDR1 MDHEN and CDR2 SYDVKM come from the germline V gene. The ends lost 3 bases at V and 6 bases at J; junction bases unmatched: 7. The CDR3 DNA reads TGTGCCAGCAGTTTTCGAGACAGGGTATCCGGGGAGCTGTTTTTT. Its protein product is CASSFRDRVSGELFF.

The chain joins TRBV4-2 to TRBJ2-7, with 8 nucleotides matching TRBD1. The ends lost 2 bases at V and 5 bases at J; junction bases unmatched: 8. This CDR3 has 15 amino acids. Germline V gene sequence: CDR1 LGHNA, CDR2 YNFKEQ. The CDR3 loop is CASSQSADRADEQYF. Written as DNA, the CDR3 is TGTGCCAGCAGCCAAAGCGCGGACAGGGCCGACGAGCAGTACTTC.

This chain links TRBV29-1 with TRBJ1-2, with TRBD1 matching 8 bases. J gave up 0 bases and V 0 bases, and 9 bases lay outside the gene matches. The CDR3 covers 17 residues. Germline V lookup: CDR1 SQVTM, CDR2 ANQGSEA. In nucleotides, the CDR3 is TGCAGCGTTGAAGACCGACAGGGGTCGATTCCTAACTATGGCTACACCTTC. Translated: CSVEDRQGSIPNYGYTF.

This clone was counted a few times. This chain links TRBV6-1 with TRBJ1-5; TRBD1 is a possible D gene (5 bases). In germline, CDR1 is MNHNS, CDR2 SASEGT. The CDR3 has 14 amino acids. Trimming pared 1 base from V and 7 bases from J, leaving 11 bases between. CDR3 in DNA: TGTGCCAGCAGTGAAGGTCCAGGGCCGCAGCCCCAGCATTTT. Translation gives CASSEGPGPQPQHF.